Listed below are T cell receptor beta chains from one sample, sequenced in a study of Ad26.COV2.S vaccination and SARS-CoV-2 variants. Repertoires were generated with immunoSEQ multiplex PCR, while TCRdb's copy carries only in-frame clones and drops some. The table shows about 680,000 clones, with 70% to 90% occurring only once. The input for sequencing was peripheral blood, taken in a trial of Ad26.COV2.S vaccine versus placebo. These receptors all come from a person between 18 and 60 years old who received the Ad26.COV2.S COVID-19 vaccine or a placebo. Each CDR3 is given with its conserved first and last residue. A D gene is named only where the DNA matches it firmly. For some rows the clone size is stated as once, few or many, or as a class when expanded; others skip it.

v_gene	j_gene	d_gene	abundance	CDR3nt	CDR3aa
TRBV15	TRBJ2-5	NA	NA	TGTGCCACCAGCAGAGAGGGAGGGACCCAGTACTTC	CATSREGGTQYF
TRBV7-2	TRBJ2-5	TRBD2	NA	TGTGCCAGCAGCTTAAACTTGGCGGGAGGAGCGGGGGGGGAGACCCAGTACTTC	CASSLNLAGGAGGETQYF
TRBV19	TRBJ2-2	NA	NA	TGTGCCAGTAGTACCTACAGGAATCCCAACACCGGGGAGCTGTTTTTT	CASSTYRNPNTGELFF
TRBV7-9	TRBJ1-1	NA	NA	TGTGCCAGCAGCCCTAACCGACTGGCTGAAGCTTTCTTT	CASSPNRLAEAFF
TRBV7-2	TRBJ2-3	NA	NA	TGTGCCAGCAGCTTAATGGGCGGAGGAGGAGGCACAGATACGCAGTATTTT	CASSLMGGGGGTDTQYF
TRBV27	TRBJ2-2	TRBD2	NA	TGTGCCAGCAGTACCTGGACTAGCGGGAGGCCGGGCACCGGGGAGCTGTTTTTT	CASSTWTSGRPGTGELFF
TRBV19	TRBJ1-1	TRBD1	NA	TGTGCCAGTAGTATGAACGACAGGGGGGGTACTGAAGCTTTCTTT	CASSMNDRGGTEAFF
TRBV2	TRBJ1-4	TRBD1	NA	TGTGCCAGCAGTGGGGAGACAGGGCCCGGTGAAAAACTGTTTTTT	CASSGETGPGEKLFF
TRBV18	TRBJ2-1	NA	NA	TGTGCCAGCTCGTTCAACAATGAGCAGTTCTTC	CASSFNNEQFF
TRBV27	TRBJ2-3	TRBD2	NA	TGTGCCAGCAGTTCCGCCGGGACTAGCGGGTTAGATACGCAGTATTTT	CASSSAGTSGLDTQYF
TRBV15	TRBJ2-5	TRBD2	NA	TGTGCCACCAGCAGAGAGGGGCGGGAGGGCCGAGAGACCCAGTACTTC	CATSREGREGRETQYF
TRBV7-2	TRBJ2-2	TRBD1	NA	TGTGCCAGCAGCACCATGACAGGGAGATCCACCGGGGAGCTGTTTTTT	CASSTMTGRSTGELFF
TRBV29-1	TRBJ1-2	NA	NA	TGCAGCGTTGAGGGCAACGGTGGCTACACCTTC	CSVEGNGGYTF
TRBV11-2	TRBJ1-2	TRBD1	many	TGTGCCAGCAGCTTAGTAGCGACAGGGAACTATGGCTACACCTTC	CASSLVATGNYGYTF
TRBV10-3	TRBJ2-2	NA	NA	TGTGCCATCAGTGACCCGACAGGAGACACCGGGGAGCTGTTTTTT	CAISDPTGDTGELFF
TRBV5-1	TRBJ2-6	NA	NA	TGCGCCAGCAGCTTGGATCGGGATTACATCTCTGGGGCCAACGTCCTGACTTTC	CASSLDRDYISGANVLTF
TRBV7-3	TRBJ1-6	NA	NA	TGTGCCAGCAACCCAATCGAAGCTCCCCTCCACTTT	CASNPIEAPLHF
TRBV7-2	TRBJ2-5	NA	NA	TGTGCCAGCAGCCCCCGGGAAAGTATTCTCCAAGAGACCCAGTACTTC	CASSPRESILQETQYF